This T cell receptor beta chain was recorded in a study of blood T cell repertoires in COVID-19. In the source study's methods: Nucleated cell counts were estimated from reference gene primer amplification. The data were produced by immunoSEQ multiplex PCR, yet TCRdb's version contains in-frame clones alone and is incomplete. Clone size and V and J calls were adopted from that table, with D and trimming inferred from the DNA. The sample carries about 160,000 clones, roughly 74% recorded once. Germline V gene sequence: CDR1 LNHNV, CDR2 YYDKDF (reference sequence). The CDR3 is made up of 15 amino acids. Trimming left V 5 bases short and J 5 bases short, with 18 bases between.

The sequencing sample was made of peripheral blood. J is TRBJ1-1 and V is TRBV15, with D perhaps matching TRBD1 (6 bases). This TCR was sampled from an elderly woman with acute or convalescent COVID-19. The CDR3 spells CATSPGGLGDTEAFF. CDR3 sequence (DNA): TGTGCCACCAGCCCGGGGGGGCTGGGTGATACTGAAGCTTTCTTT.